These 11 T cell receptor beta chains originate from one sample sequenced in a study of blood T cell repertoires in COVID-19. Method: immunoSEQ multiplex PCR; TCRdb's copy keeps in-frame clones and lacks some. The table shows roughly 250,000 clones, with 88% occurring only once. Sequences were obtained from peripheral blood. The origin of the receptors is a woman aged 30 to 39 with acute or convalescent COVID-19.

The rearrangement joins TRBV9 to TRBJ1-4; TRBD1 might be the D (5 bases). With 0 bases removed from V and 7 bases from J, the gap between germline ends came to 13 bases. Germline loops: CDR1 SGDLS, CDR2 YYNGEE. The CDR3 has 15 amino acids. The CDR3 reads CASSVAQGAGEKLFF. CDR3 coding DNA: TGTGCCAGCAGCGTAGCTCAAGGGGCAGGTGAAAAACTGTTTTTT.

The sample holds one count of this clone. The V gene is TRBV7-2, the J gene TRBJ2-7; D may be TRBD2 (5 bases). Germline values: CDR1 SGHTA, CDR2 FQGNSA. The CDR3 has 12 residues. Trimming pared 4 bases from V and 2 bases from J, leaving 6 bases between. CDR3 sequence (DNA): TGTGCCAGCAGCTCCGGGGCCTACGAGCAGTACTTC. Residues: CASSSGAYEQYF.

The chain recombines TRBV7-9 with TRBJ1-1, with D possibly being TRBD1 (6 bases). CDR1 SEHNR and CDR2 FQNEAQ come from the germline V gene (reference sequence). The V end was cut by 0 bases, the J end by 11 bases, with 22 bases between. This CDR3 region has 16 residues. The CDR3 loop is CASSLALLGAVLGAFF. The CDR3 nucleotides read TGTGCCAGCAGCTTAGCCCTATTGGGGGCAGTTTTAGGCGCTTTCTTT.

This sequence joins TRBV10-1 and TRBJ2-2; D perhaps matches TRBD2 (5 bases). The CDR3 is 14 amino acids. Germline V lookup: CDR1 WNHNN, CDR2 SYGVQD (reference sequence). Trimming pared 8 bases from V and 3 bases from J, leaving 13 bases between. The CDR3 DNA reads TGCGCCAGCGGACGGGGAGTTGACACCGGGGAGCTGTTTTTT. Protein product: CASGRGVDTGELFF.

The chain employs TRBV2 and TRBJ1-4; 9 positions match TRBD1. V gave up 5 bases and J gave up 7 bases; unmatched junction bases: 8. CDR3 size: 15 residues. CDR1 is SNHLY and CDR2 is FYNNEI in the germline V gene. The CDR3 coding sequence is TGTGCCAGCAGTTGGGACAGGGAGGGGAGTGAAAAACTGTTTTTT. It is translated as CASSWDREGSEKLFF.

This rearrangement joins TRBV27 to TRBJ2-1; 7 bases fit TRBD2. The germline gives CDR1 MNHEY, CDR2 SMNVEV (reference sequence). Germline trimming cut 5 bases from V and 5 bases from J; bases unmatched to any gene: 12. CDR3 size: 16 residues. The CDR3 protein is CASSPVAGAKNNEQFF. The CDR3 DNA reads as TGTGCCAGCAGTCCAGTAGCGGGCGCGAAGAACAATGAGCAGTTCTTC.

The chain joins TRBV11-2 to TRBJ1-1; D not resolved. The CDR3 is 15 residues long. V lost 2 bases and J 4 bases, leaving 14 bases between the germline ends. Germline V CDR1 and CDR2: SGHAT, FQNNGV. The CDR3 reads CASSLIRGYATEAFF. The CDR3 DNA follows: TGTGCCAGCAGCTTAATCCGCGGATATGCCACTGAAGCTTTCTTT.

The chain uses TRBV9 and TRBJ2-1; 9 nucleotides agree with TRBD2. Trimming at V came to 2 bases and at J to 8 bases, leaving 2 bases not matched to a gene. In germline, CDR1 is SGDLS, CDR2 YYNGEE. The CDR3 spans 13 residues. The chain's CDR3 is CASSVWTSDEQFF. The CDR3 DNA reads TGTGCCAGCAGCGTCTGGACTAGCGATGAGCAGTTCTTC.

CDR3 DNA sequence: TGTGCCAGCAGCACCCGGACAGGTCGCGAAAAACTGTTTTTT. This translates into CASSTRTGREKLFF. The chain joins TRBV3-1 (or the pseudogene TRBV3-2) to TRBJ1-4; TRBD1 aligns across 7 bases. Germline lookup yields CDR1 LGHDT and CDR2 YNNKEL (reference sequence). The CDR3 has 14 amino acids. V gave up 5 bases and J gave up 8 bases; unmatched junction bases: 8.

The genes are TRBV12-3 or TRBV12-4 and TRBJ2-3; D not certain. V gave up 5 bases and J gave up 4 bases, with 4 bases separating them. This CDR3 spans 11 amino acids. DNA of the CDR3: TGTGCCAGCAGTGTATCAGATACGCAGTATTTT. The encoded protein is CASSVSDTQYF.

The rearrangement joins TRBV3-1 (or the pseudogene TRBV3-2) to TRBJ2-2; tentative D call: TRBD1 (6 bases). CDR3 length: 15 residues. CDR1 LGHDT and CDR2 YNNKEL come from the germline V gene (reference sequence). With 2 bases removed from V and 8 bases from J, the gap between germline ends came to 15 bases. The CDR3 protein is CASSQLGGFSGELFF. Written as DNA, the CDR3 is TGTGCCAGCAGCCAACTTGGGGGCTTCTCGGGGGAGCTGTTTTTT.